This T cell receptor (beta chain) derives from a study of blood T cells in healthy people across ages (dated by TCRdb to the mid-2010s). Regarding the research as a whole: In model experiments, template switching captured about one uniquely barcoded TCR beta cDNA molecule for every two T cells. Age-related changes in TCR beta repertoire diversity were measured in the study by deep sequencing normalized with unique cDNA molecular identifiers. The study analyzed two additional independent replicas of 1 million unique cDNA reads from the same blood draw for two donors, one aged 18 to 30 and one aged 80 or older. The donors were split into four age groups: young (average around 15 years), middle-aged (roughly 39), aged (about 62) and long-lived (roughly 86). To avoid experimental bias, donors of different ages were spread randomly across the sequencing lanes.

Turning to this clonotype: Its antigen is not yet known. Qualities for individual bases were not recorded, and no much larger clone is one base off.

The library came from 5' RACE. TCRdb lists the instrument as Illumina HiSeq 2500. A second PCR of roughly 7 to 11 cycles was performed with a sample-barcoded 5' primer and a J-beta primer mix. A unique molecular identifier was introduced onto each TCR beta cDNA molecule by a template-switch 5' adaptor carrying 12 random nucleotides. At least 3 million CDR3-containing paired-end reads were obtained from each sample. First-strand cDNA was synthesized from all RNA with the Mint cDNA synthesis kit, primed by a TRBC-specific oligonucleotide. Following uracil-DNA glycosylase treatment, a first 18-cycle PCR with universal primers M1SS and BC2_uni_R was performed on all cDNA. Per the source publication's procedure: For normalization, 1 million high-quality reads were randomly selected from each sample, with every read carrying a distinct molecular identifier. Reads sharing molecular identifiers were discarded rather than binned into consensus sequences. MiTCR, run with a Q25 quality threshold and the strictest error-elimination algorithm, handled CDR3 identification, clonotype clustering and error correction. A nonparametric unseen species model with Euler transformation was used to estimate a lower bound on total TCR beta diversity. TCRdb redid the processing of the public reads, applying fastp at Q25 and MiXCR, and retained in-frame beta chains. Identical CDR3 proteins give one entry, which carries the most common genes and DNA. What appears here as the V and J calls and clone size reflects TCRdb's work, not the paper's. This sample holds 540,000 or so distinct CDR3 sequences; about 45% were observed only once. The ten largest clones capture 20% to 25% of the sample.

Donors were about 36 systemically healthy Caucasian individuals from Russia aged roughly 6 to 90 years. Each donor gave ten milliliters of peripheral blood, collected into EDTA-treated Vacutainer tubes. Ficoll-Paque density-gradient centrifugation was used to isolate PBMCs, with at least 7 million obtained per sample. Trizol reagent was used to extract total RNA from the PBMCs, yielding at least 6 micrograms per sample. For every donor, flow cytometry on a PBMC aliquot measured the percentage of naive CD45RAhigh/CD27high T cells. The study at large found these results: Estimates of total diversity based on one million sequenced T cells were considered lower bounds and underestimates. Because profiling used bulk unsorted PBMCs, naive and antigen-experienced compartments could not be compared conclusively. There was a strong correlation between observed TCR beta diversity and the percentage of naive T cells measured by flow cytometry. Compared with the aged group, more naive CD4+ T cells, fewer expanded clones and increased TCR diversity were shown by the long-lived group, suggesting age selection. Because the CMV infection status of the donors was unknown, age-related changes in expanded clonotypes may potentially have been confounded. Observed TCR beta diversity per million T cells fell roughly linearly with age, and a significant reduction was already apparent by age about 36.

From its cysteine to its phenylalanine, the CDR3 spans 17 amino acids. The retained sequence is limited to the CDR3, 51 bases, with the frame set at the first base. Ends trimmed: V by 2 bases, J by 0 bases; bases unmatched to a gene: 10. In the germline V gene, CDR1 corresponds to MGHRA and CDR2 to YSYEKL. The receptor was derived from an elderly man in good health. The receptor chain draws on TRBV4-1 and TRBJ2-7, with 7 bases in between that match TRBD1. The sequencing input was blood. The bases are TGCGCCAGCAGCCAATCGATTGGACAGGACCTCTCCTACGAGCAGTACTTC. Its amino acids are CASSQSIGQDLSYEQYF.